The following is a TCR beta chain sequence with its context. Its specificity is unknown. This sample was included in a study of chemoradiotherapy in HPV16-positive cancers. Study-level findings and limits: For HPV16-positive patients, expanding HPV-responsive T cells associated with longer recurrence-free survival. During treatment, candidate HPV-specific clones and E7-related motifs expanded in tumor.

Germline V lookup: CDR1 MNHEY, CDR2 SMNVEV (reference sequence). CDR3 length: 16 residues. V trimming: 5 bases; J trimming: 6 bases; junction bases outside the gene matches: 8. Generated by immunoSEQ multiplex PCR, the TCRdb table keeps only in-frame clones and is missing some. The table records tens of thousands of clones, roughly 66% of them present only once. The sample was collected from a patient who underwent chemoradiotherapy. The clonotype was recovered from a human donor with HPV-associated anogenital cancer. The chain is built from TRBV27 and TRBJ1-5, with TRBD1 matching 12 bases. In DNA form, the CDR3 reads TGTGCCAGCAGTCCGGGACAGGGGGCACAGGGTCAGCCCCAGCATTTT. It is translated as CASSPGQGAQGQPQHF.